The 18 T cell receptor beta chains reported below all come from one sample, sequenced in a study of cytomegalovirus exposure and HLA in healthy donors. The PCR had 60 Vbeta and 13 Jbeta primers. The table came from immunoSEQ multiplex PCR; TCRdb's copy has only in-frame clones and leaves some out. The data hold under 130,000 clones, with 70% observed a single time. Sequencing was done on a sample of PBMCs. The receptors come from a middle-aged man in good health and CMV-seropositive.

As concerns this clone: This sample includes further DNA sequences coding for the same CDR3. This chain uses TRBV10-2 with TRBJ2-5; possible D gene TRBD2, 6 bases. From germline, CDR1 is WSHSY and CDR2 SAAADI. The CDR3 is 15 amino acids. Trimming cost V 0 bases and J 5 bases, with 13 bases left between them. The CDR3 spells CASSESTRGRETQYF. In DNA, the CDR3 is TGCGCCAGCAGTGAGTCGACCCGGGGGAGGGAGACCCAGTACTTC.

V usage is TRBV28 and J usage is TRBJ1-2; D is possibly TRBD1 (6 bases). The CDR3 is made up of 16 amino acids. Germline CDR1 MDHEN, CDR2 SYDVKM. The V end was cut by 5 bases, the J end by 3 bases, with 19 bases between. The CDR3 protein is CASSPRGGTRDYGYTF. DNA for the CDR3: TGTGCCAGCAGTCCCCGAGGGGGGACTAGGGACTATGGCTACACCTTC.

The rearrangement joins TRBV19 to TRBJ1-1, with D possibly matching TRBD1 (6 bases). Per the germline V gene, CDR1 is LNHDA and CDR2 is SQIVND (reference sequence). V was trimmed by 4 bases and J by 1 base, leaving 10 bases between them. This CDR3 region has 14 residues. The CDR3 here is CASSREGGNTEAFF. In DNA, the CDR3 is TGTGCCAGTAGTAGAGAGGGGGGGAACACTGAAGCTTTCTTT.

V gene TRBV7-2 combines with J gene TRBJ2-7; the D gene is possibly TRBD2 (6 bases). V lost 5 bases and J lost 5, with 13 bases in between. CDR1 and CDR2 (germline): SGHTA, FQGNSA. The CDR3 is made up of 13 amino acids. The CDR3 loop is CASSDMTSNEQYF. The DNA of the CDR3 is TGTGCCAGCAGCGACATGACTAGTAACGAGCAGTACTTC.

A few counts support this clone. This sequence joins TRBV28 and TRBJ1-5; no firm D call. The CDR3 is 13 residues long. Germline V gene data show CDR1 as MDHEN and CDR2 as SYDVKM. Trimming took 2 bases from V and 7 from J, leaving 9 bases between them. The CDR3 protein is CASSLSNAQPQHF. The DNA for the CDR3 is TGTGCCAGCAGTTTAAGCAACGCCCAGCCCCAGCATTTT.

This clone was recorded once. DNA of the CDR3: TGTGCCAGCTCACCGCAGGGTAGCGGGAGAAGTCTGGATGAGCAGTTCTTC. It is translated as CASSPQGSGRSLDEQFF. V usage is TRBV18 and J usage is TRBJ2-1; 9 nucleotides line up with TRBD2. J gave up 8 bases and V 3 bases, and 14 bases lay outside the gene matches. This CDR3 has 17 residues. The germline CDR1 and CDR2 sequences are KGHSH and LQKENI.

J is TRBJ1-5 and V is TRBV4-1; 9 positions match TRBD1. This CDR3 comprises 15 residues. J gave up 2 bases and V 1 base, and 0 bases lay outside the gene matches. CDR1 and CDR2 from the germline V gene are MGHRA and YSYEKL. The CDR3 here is CASSQGTGGNQPQHF. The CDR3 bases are TGCGCCAGCAGCCAAGGGACAGGGGGCAATCAGCCCCAGCATTTT.

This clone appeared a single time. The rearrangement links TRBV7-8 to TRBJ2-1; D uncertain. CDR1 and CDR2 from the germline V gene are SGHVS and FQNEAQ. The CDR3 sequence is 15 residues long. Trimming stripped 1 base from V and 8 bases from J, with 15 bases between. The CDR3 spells CASSLVIGSQDEQFF. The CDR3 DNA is TGTGCCAGCAGCTTAGTTATCGGCAGCCAGGATGAGCAGTTCTTC.

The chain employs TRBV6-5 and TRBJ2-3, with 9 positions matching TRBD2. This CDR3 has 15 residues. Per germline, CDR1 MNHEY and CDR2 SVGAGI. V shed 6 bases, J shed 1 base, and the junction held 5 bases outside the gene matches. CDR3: CASSHSGSRTDTQYF. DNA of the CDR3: TGTGCCAGCAGCCATAGCGGGAGCCGCACAGATACGCAGTATTTT.

The CDR3 reads CASSLAGGTHGYTF. Written as DNA, the CDR3 is TGCGCCAGCAGCTTGGCCGGGGGGACCCATGGCTACACCTTC. The chain is built from TRBV5-1 and TRBJ1-2, with D perhaps matching TRBD1 (5 bases). The germline V and J ends were trimmed by 0 bases and 6 bases, with 12 bases remaining between them. Looked up from germline, CDR1 is SGHRS and CDR2 is YFSETQ. The CDR3 totals 14 residues.

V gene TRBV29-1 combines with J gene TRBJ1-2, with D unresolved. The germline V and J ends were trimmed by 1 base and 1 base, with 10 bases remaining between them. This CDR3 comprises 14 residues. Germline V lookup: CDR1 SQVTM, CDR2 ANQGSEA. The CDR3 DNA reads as TGCAGCGTTGAAGGCCGGGGTGATAACTATGGCTACACCTTC. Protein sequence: CSVEGRGDNYGYTF.

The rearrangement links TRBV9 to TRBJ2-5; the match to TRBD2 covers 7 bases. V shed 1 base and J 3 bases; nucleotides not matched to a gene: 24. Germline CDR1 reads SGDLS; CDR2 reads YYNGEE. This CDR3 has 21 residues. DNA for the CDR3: TGTGCCAGCAGCGTAAGGGCTTTTGGCCACACAAAGCGGGAAGAAAAAGAGACCCAGTACTTC. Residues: CASSVRAFGHTKREEKETQYF.

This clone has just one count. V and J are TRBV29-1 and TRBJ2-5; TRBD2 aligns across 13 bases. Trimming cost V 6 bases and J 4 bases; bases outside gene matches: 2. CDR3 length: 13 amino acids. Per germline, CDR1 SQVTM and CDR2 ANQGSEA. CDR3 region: CSVGTSGTETQYF. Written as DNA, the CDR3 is TGCAGCGTCGGGACTAGCGGGACAGAGACCCAGTACTTC.

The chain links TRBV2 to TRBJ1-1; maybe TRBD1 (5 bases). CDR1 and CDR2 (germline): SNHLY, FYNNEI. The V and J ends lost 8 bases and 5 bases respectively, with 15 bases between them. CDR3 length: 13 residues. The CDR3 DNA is TGTGCCAGCCGGCGCGGGGAGGGGACTGAAGCTTTCTTT. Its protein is CASRRGEGTEAFF.

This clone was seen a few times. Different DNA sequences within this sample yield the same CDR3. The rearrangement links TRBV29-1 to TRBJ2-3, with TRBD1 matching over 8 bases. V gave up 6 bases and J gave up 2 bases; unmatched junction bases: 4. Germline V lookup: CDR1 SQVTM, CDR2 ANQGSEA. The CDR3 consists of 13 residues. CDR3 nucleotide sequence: TGCAGCGTCGAGGGACAGGCCACAGATACGCAGTATTTT. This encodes CSVEGQATDTQYF.

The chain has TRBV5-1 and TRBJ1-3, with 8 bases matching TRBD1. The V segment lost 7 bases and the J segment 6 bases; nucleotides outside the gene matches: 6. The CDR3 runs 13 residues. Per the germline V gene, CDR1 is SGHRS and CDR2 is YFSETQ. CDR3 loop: CASPGQGKNTIYF. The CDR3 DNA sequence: TGCGCCAGCCCCGGACAGGGAAAAAACACCATATATTTT.

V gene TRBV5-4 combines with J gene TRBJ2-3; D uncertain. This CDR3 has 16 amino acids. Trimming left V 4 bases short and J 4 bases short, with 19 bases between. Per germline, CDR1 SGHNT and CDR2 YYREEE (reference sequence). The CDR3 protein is CASSGKPSALADTQYF. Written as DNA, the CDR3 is TGTGCCAGCAGCGGCAAGCCCAGCGCTCTCGCAGATACGCAGTATTTT.

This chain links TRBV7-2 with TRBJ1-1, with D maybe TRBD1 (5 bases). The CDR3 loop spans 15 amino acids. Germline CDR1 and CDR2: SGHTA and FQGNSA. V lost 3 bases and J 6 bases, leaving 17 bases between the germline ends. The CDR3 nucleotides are TGTGCCAGCAGCTTGCGTGGAGGGCAGGGCCCTGAAGCTTTCTTT. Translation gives CASSLRGGQGPEAFF.